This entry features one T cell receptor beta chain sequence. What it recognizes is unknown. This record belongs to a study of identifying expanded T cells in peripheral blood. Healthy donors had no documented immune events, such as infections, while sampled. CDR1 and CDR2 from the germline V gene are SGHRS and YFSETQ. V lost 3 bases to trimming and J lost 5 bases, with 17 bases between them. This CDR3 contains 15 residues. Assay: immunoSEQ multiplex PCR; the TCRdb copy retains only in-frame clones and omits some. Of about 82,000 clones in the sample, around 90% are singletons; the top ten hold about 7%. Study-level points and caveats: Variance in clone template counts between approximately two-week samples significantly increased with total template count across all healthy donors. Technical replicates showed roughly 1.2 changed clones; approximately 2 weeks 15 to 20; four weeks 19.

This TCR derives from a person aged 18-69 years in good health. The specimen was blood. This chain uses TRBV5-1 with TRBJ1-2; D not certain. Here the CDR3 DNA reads TGCGCCAGCAGCTCGAGCAGTGCCCCCGCTTATGGCTACACCTTC. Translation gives CASSSSSAPAYGYTF.